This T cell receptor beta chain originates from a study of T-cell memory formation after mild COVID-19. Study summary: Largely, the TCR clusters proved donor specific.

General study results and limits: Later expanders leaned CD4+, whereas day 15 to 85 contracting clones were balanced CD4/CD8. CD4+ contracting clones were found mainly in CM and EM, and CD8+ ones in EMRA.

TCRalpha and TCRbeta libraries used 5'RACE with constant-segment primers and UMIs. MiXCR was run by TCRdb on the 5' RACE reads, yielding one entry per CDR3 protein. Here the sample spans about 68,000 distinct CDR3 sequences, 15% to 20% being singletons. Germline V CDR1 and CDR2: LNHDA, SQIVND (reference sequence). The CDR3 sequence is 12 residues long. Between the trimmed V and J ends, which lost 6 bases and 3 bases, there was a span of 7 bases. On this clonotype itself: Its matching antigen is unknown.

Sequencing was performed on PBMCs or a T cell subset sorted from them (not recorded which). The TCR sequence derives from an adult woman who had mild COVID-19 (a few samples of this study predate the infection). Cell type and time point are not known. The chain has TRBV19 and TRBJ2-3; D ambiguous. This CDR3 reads CASSVRTDTQYF. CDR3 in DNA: TGTGCCAGTAGCGTCAGAACAGATACGCAGTATTTT.